Listed here are 24 T cell receptor beta chains from one sample, sequenced in a study of T cells in Graves' hyperthyroidism and ophthalmopathy. RNA transcripts yielded amplified TCR beta CDR3 regions. With the HTBI primer set, the TCR CDR3 went through a first round of RT-PCR. TCRdb re-called the multiplex PCR reads with MiXCR, one entry per CDR3 protein. The sample records fewer than 850,000 distinct CDR3 sequences, 17% being singletons. Material for sequencing was blood. The source is a man aged 50 to 59 with Graves' hyperthyroidism.

This clonotype has a handful of counts. The rearrangement uses TRBV24-1 and TRBJ2-2, with TRBD2 identical over 7 bases. From germline, CDR1 is KGHDR and CDR2 SFDVKD. The length of the CDR3 is 14 residues. Trimming cost V 1 base and J 5 bases; bases outside gene matches: 0. CDR3 loop: CATSDFGGTGELFF. DNA for the CDR3: TGTGCCACCAGTGATTTCGGGGGGACCGGGGAGCTGTTTTTT.

The J gene is TRBJ1-1, the V gene TRBV20-1, with no clear D. CDR3 length: 11 amino acids. V lost 1 base and J lost 8, with 8 bases in between. Germline loops: CDR1 DFQATT, CDR2 SNEGSKA (reference sequence). CDR3 in amino acids: CSARGIGEAFF. The CDR3 DNA reads TGCAGTGCTAGAGGTATCGGGGAAGCTTTCTTT.

The CDR3 spells CASSPGTGGYSPLHF. CDR3 in DNA: TGTGCCAGCAGCCCCGGGACAGGGGGCTATTCACCCCTCCACTTT. The chain joins TRBV3-1 to TRBJ1-6; 12 bases align to TRBD1. The CDR3 spans 15 residues. With V trimmed by 4 bases and J by 8 bases, 3 bases remained unmatched. The germline gives CDR1 LGHDT, CDR2 YNNKEL (reference sequence).

The rearrangement joins TRBV11-2 to TRBJ2-1; 9 nucleotides agree with TRBD2. With V trimmed by 7 bases and J by 6 bases, 10 bases remained unmatched. Germline CDR1 reads SGHAT; CDR2 reads FQNNGV. CDR3 length equals 15 residues. DNA for the CDR3: TGTGCCAGCATCCCAGCGGGAGGATGGGTCAATGAGCAGTTCTTC. It specifies CASIPAGGWVNEQFF.

V is TRBV4-3 and J is TRBJ2-1; D gene uncertain. There are 15 residues in the CDR3. Germline assignment: CDR1 LGHNA and CDR2 YSLEER. The V end was cut by 0 bases, the J end by 0 bases, with 6 bases between. The CDR3 protein is CASSQEFYSYNEQFF. In DNA form, the CDR3 reads TGCGCCAGCAGCCAAGAATTCTACTCCTACAATGAGCAGTTCTTC.

Concerning this clonotype itself: A much larger clone is a single base away; this may be a read error. No conserved phenylalanine or tryptophan is present at the end of the CDR3, so a read error is the likely explanation. The chain joins TRBV6-4 to TRBJ1-1; no clear D gene. The CDR3 spans 12 residues. Germline CDR1 and CDR2: MRHNA and SNTAGT. The V gene lost 0 bases and the J gene lost 11 bases, with 10 bases spanning the gap. CDR3 sequence: CASSDSINQAFV. The CDR3 nucleotides are TGTGCCAGCAGTGACTCGATTAATCAGGCTTTCGTT.

This clonotype has ten or more counts. The gene calls are TRBV9 and TRBJ1-5; unclear D gene. V lost 2 bases and J 5 bases, leaving 8 bases between the germline ends. CDR1 and CDR2 (germline): SGDLS, YYNGEE. CDR3 length: 13 residues. Here the CDR3 DNA reads TGTGCCAGCAGCGTCGGGCCGGATCAGCCCCAGCATTTT. As protein: CASSVGPDQPQHF.

This sequence joins TRBV28 and TRBJ1-4, with D possibly matching TRBD1 (6 bases). V lost 5 bases and J 5 bases, leaving 12 bases between the germline ends. The CDR3 loop spans 14 amino acids. CDR1 and CDR2 (germline): MDHEN, SYDVKM. The CDR3 protein is CASSIGQKNEKLFF. The CDR3 region has the DNA TGTGCCAGCAGTATCGGACAGAAAAATGAAAAACTGTTTTTT. Full variable domain (outside the CDR3, taken from reference TRBV28 and TRBJ1-4): DVKVTQSSRYLVKRTGEKVFLECVQDMDHENMFWYRQDPGLGLRLIYFSYDVKMKEKGDIPEGYSVSREKKERFSLILESASTNQTSMYLCASSIGQKNEKLFFGSGTQLSVL.

The chain couples TRBV20-1 to TRBJ2-7; 7 nucleotides align to TRBD1. The CDR3 covers 15 residues. The trim removed 1 base at V and 1 base at J, leaving 7 bases unmatched. The V gene's germline CDR1 is DFQATT and CDR2 SNEGSKA (reference sequence). This chain's CDR3 is CSARVADRVSYEQYF. In DNA form, the CDR3 reads TGCAGTGCTAGAGTTGCTGACAGGGTGTCCTACGAGCAGTACTTC.

This clonotype was counted many times. V and J are TRBV7-2 and TRBJ2-7; the match to TRBD2 covers 13 bases. This CDR3 is built from 16 residues. V lost 5 bases and J lost 3; bases outside the gene matches: 7. CDR1 is SGHTA and CDR2 is FQGNSA in the germline V gene. The CDR3 bases are TGTGCCAGCAGCCAACGACTAGCGGGAGGCTACTACGAGCAGTACTTC. This translates into CASSQRLAGGYYEQYF.

The chain combines TRBV4-3 with TRBJ1-3, with unresolved D. Germline loops: CDR1 LGHNA, CDR2 YSLEER. Trimming left V 1 base short and J 2 bases short, with 9 bases between. This CDR3 region has 15 residues. CDR3 coding DNA: TGCGCCAGCAGCCAAGTTTTGGGGACTGGAAACACCATATATTTT. It encodes CASSQVLGTGNTIYF.

This clonotype has at least ten counts. This chain's CDR3 is CATSDSGRNFEGYTF. DNA for the CDR3: TGTGCCACCAGTGACTCGGGACGGAACTTTGAAGGCTACACCTTC. The V and J genes are TRBV24-1 and TRBJ1-2; D possibly corresponds to TRBD1 (5 bases). From germline, CDR1 is KGHDR and CDR2 SFDVKD. V was clipped by 4 bases and J by 8 bases, with 19 bases between them. This CDR3 spans 15 amino acids.

This clonotype occurred a few times. V is TRBV20-1 and J is TRBJ2-1, with TRBD1 matching over 10 bases. Trimming cost V 0 bases and J 4 bases; bases outside gene matches: 18. The germline V gene has CDR1 DFQATT and CDR2 SNEGSKA (reference sequence). The CDR3 runs to 20 residues. Here the CDR3 reads CSARDPGQGGPKDRYNEQFF. The CDR3 DNA is TGCAGTGCTAGAGATCCAGGACAGGGGGGGCCTAAAGATCGATACAATGAGCAGTTCTTC.

This clonotype was seen at least ten times. J is TRBJ1-2 and V is TRBV12-3 or TRBV12-4; no clear D gene. There are 14 residues in the CDR3. With 8 bases removed from V and 1 base from J, the gap between germline ends came to 14 bases. CDR3 sequence reads: CASSPLDGNYGYTF. The CDR3 DNA reads TGTGCCAGCTCCCCCCTCGACGGTAACTATGGCTACACCTTC.

This clonotype occurred a few times. A much larger clone differs by one base, so this may be a read error. This chain uses TRBV10-3 with TRBJ1-1; unclear D gene. Trimming left V 6 bases short and J 4 bases short, with 6 bases between. CDR1 ENHRY and CDR2 SYGVKD come from the germline V gene. The CDR3 runs 11 residues. The CDR3 is CAIRKFTEAFF. The CDR3 region has the DNA TGTGCCATCAGGAAGTTCACTGAAGCTTTCTTT.

The genes are TRBV5-1 and TRBJ1-1, with 7 bases fitting TRBD1. This CDR3 has 14 amino acids. The J segment lost 6 bases and the V segment lost 4 bases, leaving 9 bases of the junction unmatched. Germline CDR1 SGHRS, CDR2 YFSETQ. The CDR3 reads CASSQGGASAEAFF. The CDR3 nucleotides read TGCGCCAGCAGCCAAGGGGGCGCGTCGGCTGAAGCTTTCTTT.

As for this clonotype: It may be a read error: a sequence one base away is much more abundant. The J gene is TRBJ2-1, the V gene TRBV24-1, with 9 bases aligning to TRBD1. The CDR3 sequence is 14 residues long. Germline CDR1 is KGHDR and CDR2 is SFDVKD. After removal of 6 bases from V and 13 bases from J, the junction contained 12 bases not matched to a gene. CDR3 residues: CATSISGTGFRQFF. The CDR3 DNA is TGTGCCACCAGTATTTCCGGGACAGGGTTCCGCCAGTTCTTC.

The chain combines TRBV28 with TRBJ2-6; 9 bases match TRBD1. Unmatched junction bases numbered 6, after V lost 6 bases and J lost 0 bases. The CDR3 is made up of 17 amino acids. CDR1 MDHEN and CDR2 SYDVKM come from the germline V gene. The CDR3 coding sequence is TGTGCCAGCAGGTCGGGACAGGGTTACTCTGGGGCCAACGTCCTGACTTTC. It codes for CASRSGQGYSGANVLTF.

V usage is TRBV28 and J usage is TRBJ2-1; the match to TRBD2 covers 9 bases. The trim removed 3 bases at V and 8 bases at J, leaving 8 bases unmatched. CDR1 is MDHEN, CDR2 SYDVKM, per germline. The CDR3 sequence is 15 residues long. The CDR3 sequence is CASSLTGLAFDEQFF. As DNA, the CDR3 is TGTGCCAGCAGTTTGACGGGACTAGCTTTCGATGAGCAGTTCTTC.

This clonotype was found a few times. The chain recombines TRBV5-6 with TRBJ2-3; D unresolved. V was shortened by 0 bases and J by 2 bases, with 16 bases between the two germline ends. The V gene's germline CDR1 is SGHDT and CDR2 YYEEEE. The CDR3 sequence is 17 residues long. The DNA for the CDR3 is TGTGCCAGCAGCTTGGCCGGGCAACTACTGACCACAGATACGCAGTATTTT. Its translation: CASSLAGQLLTTDTQYF.

This clonotype occurred once. The junction departs from the called germline gene at one end, perhaps through a read error. CDR3 bases: TGTGTCAGCAGCGGGGGGAGACTAGCGGGAGCCCAAGATACGCAGTATTTT. Amino acid sequence: CVSSGGRLAGAQDTQYF. V usage is TRBV28 and J usage is TRBJ2-3; TRBD2 matches 12 bases. The CDR3 spans 17 residues. Per the germline V gene, CDR1 is MDHEN and CDR2 is SYDVKM. The complete variable domain, with remaining parts taken from reference TRBV28 and TRBJ2-3, reads DVKVTQSSRYLVKRTGEKVFLECVQDMDHENMFWYRQDPGLGLRLIYFSYDVKMKEKGDIPEGYSVSREKKERFSLILESASTNQTSMYLCVSSGGRLAGAQDTQYFGPGTRLTVL.

The DNA of the CDR3 is TGTGCCATCAGAGGACAGGGGGCAACCGGGGAGCTGTTTTTT. Translated, it gives CAIRGQGATGELFF. The chain links TRBV10-3 to TRBJ2-2, with TRBD1 identical over 11 bases. Germline V gene data show CDR1 as ENHRY and CDR2 as SYGVKD. The CDR3 spans 14 residues. Trimming at V came to 6 bases and at J to 5 bases, leaving 2 bases not matched to a gene.

The rearrangement links TRBV9 to TRBJ2-3; 10 positions match TRBD2. Germline V CDR1 and CDR2: SGDLS, YYNGEE. The J segment lost 3 bases and the V segment lost 1 base, leaving 5 bases of the junction unmatched. The CDR3 is 16 residues long. The CDR3 loop reads CASSVSGAGGTDTQYF. The CDR3 nucleotides read TGTGCCAGCAGCGTAAGTGGAGCGGGAGGGACAGATACGCAGTATTTT.

In its sample, this clonotype was seen a few times. The chain carries TRBV19 and TRBJ2-1, with D possibly matching TRBD2 (6 bases). Per the germline V gene, CDR1 is LNHDA and CDR2 is SQIVND (reference sequence). The CDR3 runs 15 residues. Trimming cost V 1 base and J 4 bases, with 11 bases left between them. The DNA of the CDR3 is TGTGCCAGTAGTATAGGTGCGGGGCTTTACAATGAGCAGTTCTTC. Translated, it gives CASSIGAGLYNEQFF.